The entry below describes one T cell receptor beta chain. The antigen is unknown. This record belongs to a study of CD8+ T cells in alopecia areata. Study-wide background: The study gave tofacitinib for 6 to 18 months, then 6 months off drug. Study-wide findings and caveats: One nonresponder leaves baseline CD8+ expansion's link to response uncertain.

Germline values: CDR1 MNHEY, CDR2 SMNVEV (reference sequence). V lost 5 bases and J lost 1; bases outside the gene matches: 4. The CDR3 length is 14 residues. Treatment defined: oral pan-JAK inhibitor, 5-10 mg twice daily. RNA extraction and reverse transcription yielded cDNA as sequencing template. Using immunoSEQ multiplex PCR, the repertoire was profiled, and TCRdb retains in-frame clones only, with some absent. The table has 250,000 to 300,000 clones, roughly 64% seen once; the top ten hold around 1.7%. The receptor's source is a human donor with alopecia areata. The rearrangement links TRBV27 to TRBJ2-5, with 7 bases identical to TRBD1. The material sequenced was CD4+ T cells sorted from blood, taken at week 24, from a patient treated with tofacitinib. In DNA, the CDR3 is TGTGCCAGCAGTAACAGGGGCCCCCAAGAGACCCAGTACTTC. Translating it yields CASSNRGPQETQYF.